The sequence of this TCR beta chain was determined in a study of T and B cells in COVID-19 patients. The wider study: COVID-19 patients gave peripheral blood either during active infection or after recovery. The recovered patients had mostly mild to moderate COVID-19 with outpatient management. Active-infection patients were older, median about 70 years, than recovered patients, median approximately 36 years. Overall study findings and caveats: In COVID-19 patients, T cell receptor beta variable and joining gene use was reportedly strongly skewed.

This clonotype rates as large (0.1 to 1%). Its matching antigen is unknown. The CDR3 runs to 10 residues. V lost 2 bases and J 9 bases, leaving 2 bases between the germline ends. TRB was amplified from about 240-490 ng of blood genomic DNA. Multiplex PCR with BIOMED2 TRB-A/B primer pools amplified TRB rearrangements. MiXCR, run by TCRdb on the multiplex PCR reads, gives a single entry per CDR3 protein. The table lists hundreds of distinct CDR3 sequences, roughly a quarter of them singletons, with approximately 31% in the top ten. This sequence originates from a human donor with active COVID-19. Sequencing was performed on blood. The chain recombines TRBV12-3 or TRBV12-4 with TRBJ2-1; no reliable D call. The CDR3 coding sequence is TGTGCCAGCAGTTTATTTGAGCAGTTCTTC. Its protein product is CASSLFEQFF.